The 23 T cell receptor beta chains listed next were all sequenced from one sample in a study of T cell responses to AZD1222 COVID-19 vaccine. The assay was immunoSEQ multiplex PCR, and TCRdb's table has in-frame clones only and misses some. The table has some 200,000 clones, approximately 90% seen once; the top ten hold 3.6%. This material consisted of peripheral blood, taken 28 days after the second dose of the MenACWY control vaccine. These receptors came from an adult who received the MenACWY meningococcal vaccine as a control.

The CDR3 bases are TGTGCCACTCTCCCCACTATTACGGGCCCTAGTGGCTACACCTTC. This translates into CATLPTITGPSGYTF. The chain employs TRBV6-5 and TRBJ1-2; no clear D. The germline V gene encodes CDR1 MNHEY and CDR2 SVGAGI. Trimming left V 10 bases short and J 7 bases short, with 25 bases between. The CDR3 is made up of 15 amino acids.

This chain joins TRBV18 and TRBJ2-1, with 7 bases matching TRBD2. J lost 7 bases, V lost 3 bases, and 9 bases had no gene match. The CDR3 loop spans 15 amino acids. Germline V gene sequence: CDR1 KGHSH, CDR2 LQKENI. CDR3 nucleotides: TGTGCCAGCTCACCTAGCGGGCGCCCTCTTAATGAGCAGTTCTTC. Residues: CASSPSGRPLNEQFF.

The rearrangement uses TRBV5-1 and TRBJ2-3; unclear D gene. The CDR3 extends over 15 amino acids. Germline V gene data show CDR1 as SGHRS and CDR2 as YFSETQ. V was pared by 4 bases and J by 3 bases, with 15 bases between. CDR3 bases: TGCGCCAGCAGCCTAGGCCAGTGGAGAACAGATACGCAGTATTTT. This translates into CASSLGQWRTDTQYF.

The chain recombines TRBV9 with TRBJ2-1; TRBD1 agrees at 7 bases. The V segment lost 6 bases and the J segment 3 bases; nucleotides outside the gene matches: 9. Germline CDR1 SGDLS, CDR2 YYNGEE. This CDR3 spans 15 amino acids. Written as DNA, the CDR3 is TGTGCCAGCACCTCTTTCGGGACAGTCTACAATGAGCAGTTCTTC. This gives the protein CASTSFGTVYNEQFF.

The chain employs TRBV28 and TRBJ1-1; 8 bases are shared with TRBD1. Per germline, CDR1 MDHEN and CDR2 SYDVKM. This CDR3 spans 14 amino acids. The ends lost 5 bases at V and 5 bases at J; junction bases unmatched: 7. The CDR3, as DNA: TGTGCCAGCAGTATGACAGGGGTAGGAACTGAAGCTTTCTTT. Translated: CASSMTGVGTEAFF.

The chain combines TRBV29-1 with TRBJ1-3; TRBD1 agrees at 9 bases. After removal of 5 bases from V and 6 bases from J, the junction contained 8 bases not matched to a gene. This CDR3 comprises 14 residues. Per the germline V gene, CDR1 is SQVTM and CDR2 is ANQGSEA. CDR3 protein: CSVSRDRDVNTIYF. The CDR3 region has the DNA TGCAGCGTTTCCCGGGACAGGGACGTAAACACCATATATTTT.

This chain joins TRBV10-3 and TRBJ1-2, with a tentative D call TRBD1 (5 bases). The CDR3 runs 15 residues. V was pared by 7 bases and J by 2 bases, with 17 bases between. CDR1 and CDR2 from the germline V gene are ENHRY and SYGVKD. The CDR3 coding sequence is TGTGCCATCACCGCCGTGGGGGATTCAAACTATGGCTACACCTTC. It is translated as CAITAVGDSNYGYTF.

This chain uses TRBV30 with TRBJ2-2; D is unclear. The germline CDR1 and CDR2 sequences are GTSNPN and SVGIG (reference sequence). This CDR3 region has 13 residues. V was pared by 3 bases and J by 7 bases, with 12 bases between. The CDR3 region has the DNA TGTGCCTGGAGGGGGAATCTGGGCGGGGAGCTGTTTTTT. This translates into CAWRGNLGGELFF.

The CDR3 DNA is TGTGCCAGCAGCTCCCGTGGGAGCGGGAGCTCCTACGAGCAGTACTTC. This translates into CASSSRGSGSSYEQYF. The chain has TRBV11-2 and TRBJ2-7; TRBD2 agrees at 8 bases. Germline V gives CDR1 SGHAT, CDR2 FQNNGV. The junction had 8 bases not matched to a gene; V was cut back by 4 bases and J by 0 bases. This CDR3 is 16 amino acids long.

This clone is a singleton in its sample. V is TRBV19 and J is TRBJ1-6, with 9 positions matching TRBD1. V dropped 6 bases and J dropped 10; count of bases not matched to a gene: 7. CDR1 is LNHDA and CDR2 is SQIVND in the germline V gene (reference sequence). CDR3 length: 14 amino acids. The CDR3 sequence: CASRQGARESPLHF. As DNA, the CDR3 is TGTGCCAGTAGACAGGGGGCGCGGGAATCACCCCTCCACTTT.

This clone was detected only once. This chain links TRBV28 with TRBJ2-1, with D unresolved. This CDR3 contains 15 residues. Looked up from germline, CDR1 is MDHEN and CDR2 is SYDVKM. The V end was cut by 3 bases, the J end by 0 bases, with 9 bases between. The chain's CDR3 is CASSFPTASYNEQFF. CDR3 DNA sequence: TGTGCCAGCAGTTTTCCAACCGCCTCCTACAATGAGCAGTTCTTC.

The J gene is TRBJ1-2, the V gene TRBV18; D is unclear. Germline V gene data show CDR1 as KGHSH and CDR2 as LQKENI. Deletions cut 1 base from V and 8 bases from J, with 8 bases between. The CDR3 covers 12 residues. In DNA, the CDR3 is TGTGCCAGCTCACCACTCACCGGGGGCTACACCTTC. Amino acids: CASSPLTGGYTF.

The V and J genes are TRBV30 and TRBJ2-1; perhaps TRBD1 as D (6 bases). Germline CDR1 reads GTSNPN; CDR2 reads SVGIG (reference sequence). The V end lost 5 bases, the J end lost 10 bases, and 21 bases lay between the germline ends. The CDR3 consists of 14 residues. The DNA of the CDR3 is TGTGCCTGGGCCCAGGACATACAGGGTTACGAGCAGTTCTTC. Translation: CAWAQDIQGYEQFF.

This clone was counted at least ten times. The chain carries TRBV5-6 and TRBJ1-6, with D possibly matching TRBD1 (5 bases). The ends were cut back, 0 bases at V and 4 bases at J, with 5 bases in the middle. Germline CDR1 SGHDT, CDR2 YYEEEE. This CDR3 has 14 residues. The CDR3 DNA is TGTGCCAGCAGCTTGGGACAGTATAATTCACCCCTCCACTTT. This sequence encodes CASSLGQYNSPLHF.

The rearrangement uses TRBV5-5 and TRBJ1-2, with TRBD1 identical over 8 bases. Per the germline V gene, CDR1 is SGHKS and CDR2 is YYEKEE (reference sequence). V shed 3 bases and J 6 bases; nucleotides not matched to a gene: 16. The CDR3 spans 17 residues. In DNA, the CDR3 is TGTGCCAGCAGCTCCCGTGGACAGGGATGGTTATGGGATGGCTACACCTTC. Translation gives CASSSRGQGWLWDGYTF.

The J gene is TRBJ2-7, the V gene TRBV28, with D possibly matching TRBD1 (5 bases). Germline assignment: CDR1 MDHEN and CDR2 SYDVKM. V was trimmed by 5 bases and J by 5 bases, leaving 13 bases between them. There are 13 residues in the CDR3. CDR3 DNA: TGTGCCAGCAGTCCCATACAGGTAGACGAGCAGTACTTC. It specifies CASSPIQVDEQYF.

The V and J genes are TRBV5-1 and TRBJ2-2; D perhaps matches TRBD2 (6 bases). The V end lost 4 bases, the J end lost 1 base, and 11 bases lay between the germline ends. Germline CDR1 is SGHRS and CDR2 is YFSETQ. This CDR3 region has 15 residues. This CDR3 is CASSRSGENTGELFF. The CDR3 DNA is TGCGCCAGCAGCCGTTCGGGAGAGAACACCGGGGAGCTGTTTTTT.

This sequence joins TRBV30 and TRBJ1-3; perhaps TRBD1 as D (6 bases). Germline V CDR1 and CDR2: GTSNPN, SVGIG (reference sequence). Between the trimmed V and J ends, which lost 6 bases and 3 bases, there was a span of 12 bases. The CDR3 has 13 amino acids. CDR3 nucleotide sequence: TGTGCCTGTACAGGGAACGATGGAAACACCATATATTTT. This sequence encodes CACTGNDGNTIYF. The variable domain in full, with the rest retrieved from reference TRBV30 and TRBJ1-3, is SQTIHQWPATLVQPVGSPLSLECTVEGTSNPNLYWYRQAAGRGLQLLFYSVGIGQISSEVPQNLSASRPQDRQFILSSKKLLLSDSGFYLCACTGNDGNTIYFGEGSWLTVV.

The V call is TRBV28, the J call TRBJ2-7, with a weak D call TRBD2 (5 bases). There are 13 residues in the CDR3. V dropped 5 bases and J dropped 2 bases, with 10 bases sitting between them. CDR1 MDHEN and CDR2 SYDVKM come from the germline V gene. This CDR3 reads CASSRTQTYEQYF. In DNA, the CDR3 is TGTGCCAGCAGTCGGACTCAGACCTACGAGCAGTACTTC. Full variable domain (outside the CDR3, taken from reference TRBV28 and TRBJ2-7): DVKVTQSSRYLVKRTGEKVFLECVQDMDHENMFWYRQDPGLGLRLIYFSYDVKMKEKGDIPEGYSVSREKKERFSLILESASTNQTSMYLCASSRTQTYEQYFGPGTRLTVT.

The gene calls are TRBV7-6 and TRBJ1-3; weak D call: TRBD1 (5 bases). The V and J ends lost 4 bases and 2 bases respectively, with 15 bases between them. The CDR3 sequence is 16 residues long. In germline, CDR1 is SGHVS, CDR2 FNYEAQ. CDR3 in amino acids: CASSSIPMGAGNTIYF. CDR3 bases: TGTGCCAGCAGCTCAATACCGATGGGGGCTGGAAACACCATATATTTT.

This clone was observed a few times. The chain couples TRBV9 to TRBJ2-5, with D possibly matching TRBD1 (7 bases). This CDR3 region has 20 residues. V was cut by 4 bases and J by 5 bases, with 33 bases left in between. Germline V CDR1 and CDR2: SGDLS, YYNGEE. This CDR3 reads CASSRGRTANRGILMETQYF. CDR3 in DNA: TGTGCCAGCAGCAGGGGGCGGACCGCTAACCGGGGGATTCTTATGGAGACCCAGTACTTC.

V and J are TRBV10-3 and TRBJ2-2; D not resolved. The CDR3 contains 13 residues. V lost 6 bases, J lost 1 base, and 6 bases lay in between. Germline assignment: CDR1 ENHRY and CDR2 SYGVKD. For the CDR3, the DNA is TGTGCCATCAGGGACGGGAACACCGGGGAGCTGTTTTTT. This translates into CAIRDGNTGELFF.

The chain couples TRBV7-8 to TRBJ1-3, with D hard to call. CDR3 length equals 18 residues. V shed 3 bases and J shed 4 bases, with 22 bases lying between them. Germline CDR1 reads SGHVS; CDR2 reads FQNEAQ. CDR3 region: CASSLSPATARAGNTIYF. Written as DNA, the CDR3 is TGTGCCAGCAGCTTGAGTCCTGCCACGGCGAGGGCCGGAAACACCATATATTTT. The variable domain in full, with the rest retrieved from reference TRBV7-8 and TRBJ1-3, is GAGVSQSPRYKVAKRGQDVALRCDPISGHVSLFWYQQALGQGPEFLTYFQNEAQLDKSGLPSDRFFAERPEGSVSTLKIQRTQQEDSAVYLCASSLSPATARAGNTIYFGEGSWLTVV.